Following are 21 T cell receptor beta chains from one sample sequenced in a study of shared clonotypes between healthy human individuals. Measured with immunoSEQ multiplex PCR; TCRdb has only the in-frame clones, and not every one. Among about 2.3 million clones, 90% to 95% were seen once, and the ten largest hold 0.39%. Input material: naive CD4+ T cells from PBMCs. The subset here: CD45RA+ positively selected. The origin of the receptors is a man aged 18-30 years in good health. Some clones in this sample may be carry-over from other donors' samples.

Remarks on this clone: This specimen includes other DNA sequences encoding the same CDR3. The genes are TRBV28 and TRBJ1-5; D is uncertain. The CDR3 is 12 amino acids. Germline loops: CDR1 MDHEN, CDR2 SYDVKM. V dropped 5 bases and J dropped 10 bases, with 12 bases sitting between them. The DNA of the CDR3 is TGTGCCAGCAGTCCGACGGGCCGACCCCAGCATTTT. Residues: CASSPTGRPQHF.

The chain couples TRBV28 to TRBJ2-7, with 7 bases matching TRBD1. Germline values: CDR1 MDHEN, CDR2 SYDVKM. This CDR3 is 16 amino acids long. Unmatched junction bases numbered 12, after V lost 4 bases and J lost 3 bases. CDR3 in DNA: TGTGCCAGCAGTTCGTTTCTCCGGGACAGTTACTACGAGCAGTACTTC. Its protein product is CASSSFLRDSYYEQYF.

About this clone itself: Sequence at one end of the junction differs from germline and may be a read error. The chain links TRBV4-1 to TRBJ2-5, with 8 positions matching TRBD2. The CDR3 has 14 residues. Germline assignment: CDR1 MGHRA and CDR2 YSYEKL. The CDR3 region has the DNA TGCGCCAGCAGCCCGGGGGGGGAGCAAGGGACCCAGTACTTC. Translating gives CASSPGGEQGTQYF.

This clone has only one observation. This sample also contains other DNA sequences that code for the same CDR3. The chain couples TRBV11-2 to TRBJ2-5; D is uncertain. Germline V gives CDR1 SGHAT, CDR2 FQNNGV. Trimming stripped 2 bases from V and 5 bases from J, with 6 bases between. This CDR3 has 12 residues. CDR3 in DNA: TGTGCCAGCAGCTTATTCGGCGAGACCCAGTACTTC. It yields the protein CASSLFGETQYF.

J is TRBJ2-3 and V is TRBV5-1, with 8 bases identical to TRBD2. This CDR3 region has 15 residues. J lost 7 bases, V lost 4 bases, and 11 bases had no gene match. The germline gives CDR1 SGHRS, CDR2 YFSETQ. CDR3 in amino acids: CASSLPGREVNTQYF. DNA of the CDR3: TGCGCCAGCAGCCTACCCGGGCGGGAGGTAAATACGCAGTATTTT.

The genes are TRBV7-8 and TRBJ1-2, with D hard to call. The ends were cut back, 5 bases at V and 4 bases at J, with 20 bases in the middle. This CDR3 is 16 amino acids long. The germline gives CDR1 SGHVS, CDR2 FQNEAQ. CDR3 nucleotide sequence: TGTGCCAGCAGCGCCAACCGGGAGCTAGGCTCCTATGGCTACACCTTC. Translated, it gives CASSANRELGSYGYTF.

The chain carries TRBV7-2 and TRBJ1-1, with D perhaps TRBD1 (5 bases). Germline V gene lookup returns CDR1 SGHTA and CDR2 FQGNSA. The CDR3 loop spans 14 amino acids. The V gene lost 5 bases and the J gene lost 4 bases, with 14 bases spanning the gap. Written as DNA, the CDR3 is TGTGCCAGCAGCGGTTTCCCGGGACTCACTGAAGCTTTCTTT. Protein product: CASSGFPGLTEAFF.

V usage is TRBV11-2 and J usage is TRBJ2-7; no clear D gene. The CDR3 has 13 amino acids. Germline V gene sequence: CDR1 SGHAT, CDR2 FQNNGV. Trimming took off 3 bases at V and 6 bases at J, with 12 bases between the two ends. The CDR3 region is CASSFNRPLEQYF. In nucleotides, the CDR3 is TGTGCCAGCAGCTTTAACAGACCCCTCGAGCAGTACTTC.

This clone was seen just once. The chain joins TRBV28 to TRBJ1-1, with D possibly matching TRBD1 (5 bases). The germline V gene encodes CDR1 MDHEN and CDR2 SYDVKM. V was shortened by 0 bases and J by 1 base, with 12 bases between the two germline ends. This CDR3 has 16 amino acids. CDR3 in DNA: TGTGCCAGCAGTTTATGGGCCAGGGTGCCGAACACTGAAGCTTTCTTT. Its protein product is CASSLWARVPNTEAFF.

The genes are TRBV11-2 and TRBJ1-2; no clear D. CDR3 length: 15 residues. The V end was cut by 1 base, the J end by 4 bases, with 13 bases between. Germline-derived CDR1 and CDR2 are SGHAT and FQNNGV. CDR3 sequence (DNA): TGTGCCAGCAGCTTAGCTCCCGGGCTAAGCTATGGCTACACCTTC. This encodes CASSLAPGLSYGYTF.

This chain joins TRBV2 and TRBJ1-1; D call uncertain. V lost 2 bases to trimming and J lost 6 bases, with 10 bases between them. The CDR3 consists of 13 residues. Germline V lookup: CDR1 SNHLY, CDR2 FYNNEI. The CDR3 reads CASSEYLRAEAFF. DNA for the CDR3: TGTGCCAGCAGTGAATATCTGAGAGCTGAAGCTTTCTTT.

This rearrangement joins TRBV6-5 to TRBJ2-3; D gene ambiguous. Between the trimmed V and J ends, which lost 6 bases and 3 bases, there was a span of 16 bases. CDR3 length: 15 amino acids. The germline CDR1 and CDR2 sequences are MNHEY and SVGAGI. The CDR3 DNA follows: TGTGCCAGCAGGGCTGCGAGCGTGCCGACAGATACGCAGTATTTT. Protein product: CASRAASVPTDTQYF.

V and J are TRBV7-9 and TRBJ1-2, with a possible D match to TRBD1 (5 bases). Per germline, CDR1 SEHNR and CDR2 FQNEAQ (reference sequence). V was shortened by 3 bases and J by 5 bases, with 22 bases between the two germline ends. The CDR3 sequence is 17 residues long. In DNA, the CDR3 is TGTGCCAGCAGCTTGTGGGGTTCTGGAGGGGCTGATTATGGCTACACCTTC. Its translation is CASSLWGSGGADYGYTF.

The V gene is TRBV5-4, the J gene TRBJ2-7; tentative D call: TRBD2 (5 bases). V was clipped by 0 bases and J by 2 bases, with 9 bases between them. From germline, CDR1 is SGHNT and CDR2 YYREEE (reference sequence). The CDR3 runs 14 residues. In DNA, the CDR3 is TGTGCCAGCAGCTTGGTCGGGGTGACCTACGAGCAGTACTTC. It is translated as CASSLVGVTYEQYF.

The genes are TRBV7-2 and TRBJ1-1, with 8 positions matching TRBD1. V lost 4 bases, J lost 10 bases, and 14 bases stayed unmatched. CDR3 length equals 15 residues. Per germline, CDR1 SGHTA and CDR2 FQGNSA. The CDR3 sequence: CASSYGQGPGRTAFF. In nucleotides, the CDR3 is TGTGCCAGCAGCTACGGACAGGGCCCCGGGAGGACAGCTTTCTTT.

In nucleotides, the CDR3 is TGTGCCAGCATCCGGAGCTCCTACGAGCAGTACTTC. Its protein product is CASIRSSYEQYF. This chain joins TRBV28 and TRBJ2-7; D is uncertain. Trimming removed 7 bases from V and 0 bases from J, with 7 bases in between. Germline lookup yields CDR1 MDHEN and CDR2 SYDVKM. This CDR3 comprises 12 residues.

The chain couples TRBV6-6 to TRBJ1-2; D perhaps matches TRBD1 (6 bases). Between the trimmed V and J ends, which lost 2 bases and 6 bases, there was a span of 13 bases. There are 14 residues in the CDR3. In germline, CDR1 is MNHNY, CDR2 SVGAGI (reference sequence). Written as DNA, the CDR3 is TGTGCCAGCAGTTACGCAGGGGTTAAGGATGGCTACACCTTC. It translates to CASSYAGVKDGYTF.

The chain carries TRBV6-4 and TRBJ2-3; D perhaps matches TRBD2 (5 bases). The CDR3 is made up of 15 amino acids. Trimming took 4 bases from V and 3 from J, leaving 14 bases between them. Germline CDR1 reads MRHNA; CDR2 reads SNTAGT. As DNA, the CDR3 is TGTGCCAGCAGTGCCCAAGGAGGTGGGACAGATACGCAGTATTTT. This gives the protein CASSAQGGGTDTQYF.

This chain connects TRBV6-6 to TRBJ1-5; D is unresolved. Germline CDR1 MNHNY, CDR2 SVGAGI (reference sequence). V shed 0 bases and J shed 1 base, with 7 bases lying between them. The CDR3 runs 15 residues. CDR3 sequence reads: CASSYSMTSNQPQHF. The CDR3, as DNA: TGTGCCAGCAGTTACTCTATGACAAGCAATCAGCCCCAGCATTTT.

The gene calls are TRBV28 and TRBJ1-2; D remains ambiguous. Germline assignment: CDR1 MDHEN and CDR2 SYDVKM. The CDR3 loop spans 14 amino acids. The V gene lost 6 bases and the J gene lost 3 bases, with 14 bases spanning the gap. CDR3 bases: TGTGCCAGCAGCCTTCCAAGGACGGACTATGGCTACACCTTC. Amino acids: CASSLPRTDYGYTF.

This chain connects TRBV28 to TRBJ2-5, with 8 positions matching TRBD1. The V gene end was trimmed by 10 bases and the J gene end by 5 bases; junction bases not matched to a gene: 3. The length of the CDR3 is 11 residues. The V gene's germline CDR1 is MDHEN and CDR2 SYDVKM. The CDR3 here is CAIQGVETQYF. The CDR3 DNA follows: TGTGCCATACAGGGGGTCGAGACCCAGTACTTC. The full variable domain, with the rest looked up from reference TRBV28 and TRBJ2-5, is DVKVTQSSRYLVKRTGEKVFLECVQDMDHENMFWYRQDPGLGLRLIYFSYDVKMKEKGDIPEGYSVSREKKERFSLILESASTNQTSMYLCAIQGVETQYFGPGTRLLVL.